This TCR beta chain stems from a study of T cell repertoires in cytomegalovirus infection. Study summary: In the study, CMV epitopes included recently identified HLA-C-restricted and well-studied HLA-B-restricted ones. Regarding the study as a whole: Using cumulative public TCR beta family frequency, the authors identified those who carried CMV together with the relevant HLA. HLA-C-restricted CMV-specific TCR beta clonotypes were dominant in the ex vivo response.

TCRdb re-analysed the reads in MiXCR, keeping a single row per CDR3 protein. The sample shows roughly 160,000 distinct CDR3 sequences, about 22% of them seen only once. Comment on this clonotype: As yet, its antigen is unknown.

The source was CD8+ T cells from cultured PBMCs, collected from culture after CMV antigen stimulation. The source is a human donor in good health (CMV status not recorded). Some clones in this sample may be carry-over from other donors' samples.

DNA of the CDR3: TGTGCCAGCAGTTTCGGGCCAGGAAACACCATATATTTT. Protein: CASSFGPGNTIYF. The J gene is TRBJ1-3, the V gene TRBV12-3 or TRBV12-4; D remains ambiguous. The CDR3 is 13 amino acids. Trimming removed 3 bases from V and 4 bases from J, with 7 bases in between.